The T cell receptor (beta chain) under discussion was sequenced for a study of T-cell memory formation after mild COVID-19. Study findings and constraints: CD4/CD8 balance characterized clones contracting day 15 to 85, and CD4+ skew characterized later expanders. Memory sampled before infection contained some responding clones, suggesting cross-reactive memory joined.

This clonotype was found many times. Its antigen is not identified. TCRdb processed the 5' RACE reads anew with MiXCR; each CDR3 protein has one entry. The sample has approximately 350,000 distinct CDR3 sequences, 13% seen once; the top ten hold around 21%. Trimming cost V 1 base and J 0 bases, with 13 bases left between them. In germline, CDR1 is SGHTA, CDR2 FQGNSA. The CDR3 is 16 residues long. The receptor was derived from a man between 18 and 35 years old who had mild COVID-19 (a few samples of this study predate the infection). Cell type and time point are not known. This rearrangement joins TRBV7-2 to TRBJ2-7; no firm D call. The sequenced sample consisted of PBMCs or a T cell subset sorted from them (not recorded which). The CDR3 spells CASSLDSDASSYEQYF. In DNA form, the CDR3 reads TGTGCCAGCAGCTTAGATTCGGACGCGAGCTCCTACGAGCAGTACTTC.